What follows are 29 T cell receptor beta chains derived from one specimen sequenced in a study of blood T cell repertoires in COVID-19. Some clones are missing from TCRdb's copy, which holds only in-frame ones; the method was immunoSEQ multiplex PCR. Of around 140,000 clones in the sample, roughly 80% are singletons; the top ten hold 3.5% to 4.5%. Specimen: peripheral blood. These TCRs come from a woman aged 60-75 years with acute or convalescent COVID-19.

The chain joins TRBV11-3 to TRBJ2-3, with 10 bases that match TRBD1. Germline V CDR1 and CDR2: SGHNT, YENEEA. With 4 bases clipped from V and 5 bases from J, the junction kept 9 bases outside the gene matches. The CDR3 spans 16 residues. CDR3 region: CASSSPGQGTRDTQYF. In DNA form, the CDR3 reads TGTGCCAGCAGCTCTCCGGGACAGGGGACTCGAGATACGCAGTATTTT.

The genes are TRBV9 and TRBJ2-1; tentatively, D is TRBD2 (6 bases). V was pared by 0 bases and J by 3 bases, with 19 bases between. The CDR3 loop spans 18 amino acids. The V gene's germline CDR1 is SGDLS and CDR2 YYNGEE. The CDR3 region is CASSVGSGVSGFYNEQFF. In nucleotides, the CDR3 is TGTGCCAGCAGCGTAGGTTCGGGAGTCTCGGGCTTCTACAATGAGCAGTTCTTC. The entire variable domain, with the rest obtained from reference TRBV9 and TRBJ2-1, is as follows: DSGVTQTPKHLITATGQRVTLRCSPRSGDLSVYWYQQSLDQGLQFLIQYYNGEERAKGNILERFSAQQFPDLHSELNLSSLELGDSALYFCASSVGSGVSGFYNEQFFGPGTRLTVL.

The CDR3 protein is CASYDARYEQYF. CDR3 sequence (DNA): TGTGCTAGCTATGATGCCCGCTATGAGCAGTACTTC. The V gene is TRBV12-5, the J gene TRBJ2-7, with D uncertain. CDR3 size: 12 residues. Trimming took off 9 bases at V and 7 bases at J, with 16 bases between the two ends. Germline lookup yields CDR1 LGHNT and CDR2 FRNRAP.

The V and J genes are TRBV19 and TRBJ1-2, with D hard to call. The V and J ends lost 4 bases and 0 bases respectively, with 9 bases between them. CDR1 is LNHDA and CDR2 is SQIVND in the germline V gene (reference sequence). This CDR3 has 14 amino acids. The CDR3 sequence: CASSTGIANYGYTF. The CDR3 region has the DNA TGTGCCAGTAGTACGGGGATTGCTAACTATGGCTACACCTTC.

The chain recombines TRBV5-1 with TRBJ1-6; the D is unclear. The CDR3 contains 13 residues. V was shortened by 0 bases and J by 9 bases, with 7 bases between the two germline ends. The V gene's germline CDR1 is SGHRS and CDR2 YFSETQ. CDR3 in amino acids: CASSLDLVSPLHF. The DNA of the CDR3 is TGCGCCAGCAGCTTGGATCTAGTTTCACCCCTCCACTTT. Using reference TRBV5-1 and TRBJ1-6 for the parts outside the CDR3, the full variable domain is KAGVTQTPRYLIKTRGQQVTLSCSPISGHRSVSWYQQTPGQGLQFLFEYFSETQRNKGNFPGRFSGRQFSNSRSEMNVSTLELGDSALYLCASSLDLVSPLHFGNGTRLTVT.

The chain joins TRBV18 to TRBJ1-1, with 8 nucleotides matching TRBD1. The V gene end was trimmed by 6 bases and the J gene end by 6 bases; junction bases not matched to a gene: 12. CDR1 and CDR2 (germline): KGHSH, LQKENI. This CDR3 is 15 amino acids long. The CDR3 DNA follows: TGTGCCAGCTCGAAGGGGGGACAGGCCGTTTCTGAAGCTTTCTTT. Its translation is CASSKGGQAVSEAFF.

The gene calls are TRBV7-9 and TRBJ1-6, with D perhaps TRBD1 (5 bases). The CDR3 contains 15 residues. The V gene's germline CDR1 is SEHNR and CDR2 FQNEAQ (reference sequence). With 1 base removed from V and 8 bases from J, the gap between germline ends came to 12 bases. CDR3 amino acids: CASSLGQGLHSPLHF. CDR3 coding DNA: TGTGCCAGCAGCTTAGGCCAGGGTCTCCATTCACCCCTCCACTTT.

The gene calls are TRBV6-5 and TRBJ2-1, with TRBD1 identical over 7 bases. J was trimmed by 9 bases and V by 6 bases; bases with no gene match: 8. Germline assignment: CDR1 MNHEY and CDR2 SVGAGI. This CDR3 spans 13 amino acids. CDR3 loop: CASSPTGVGEQFF. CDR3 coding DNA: TGTGCCAGCAGCCCCACAGGGGTTGGTGAGCAGTTCTTC.

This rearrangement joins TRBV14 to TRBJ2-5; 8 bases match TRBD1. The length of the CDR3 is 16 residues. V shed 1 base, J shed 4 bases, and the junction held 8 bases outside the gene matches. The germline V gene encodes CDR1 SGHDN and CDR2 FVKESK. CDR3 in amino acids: CASSQVGTGFAETQYF. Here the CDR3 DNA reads TGTGCCAGCAGCCAAGTGGGGACAGGCTTCGCAGAGACCCAGTACTTC.

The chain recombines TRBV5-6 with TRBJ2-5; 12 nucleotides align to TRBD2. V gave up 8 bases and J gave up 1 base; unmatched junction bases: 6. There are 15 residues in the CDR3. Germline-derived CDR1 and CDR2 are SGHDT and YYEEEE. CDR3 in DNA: TGTGCCAGACGACTAGCGGGAGCATGCCAAGAGACCCAGTACTTC. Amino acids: CARRLAGACQETQYF. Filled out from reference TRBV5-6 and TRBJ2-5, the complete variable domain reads DAGVTQSPTHLIKTRGQQVTLRCSPKSGHDTVSWYQQALGQGPQFIFQYYEEEERQRGNFPDRFSGHQFPNYSSELNVNALLLGDSALYLCARRLAGACQETQYFGPGTRLLVL.

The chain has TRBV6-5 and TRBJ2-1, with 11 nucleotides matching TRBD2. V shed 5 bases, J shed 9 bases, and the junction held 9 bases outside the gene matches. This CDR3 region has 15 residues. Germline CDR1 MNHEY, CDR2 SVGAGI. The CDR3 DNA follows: TGTGCCAGCAGTACTAGCGGGAGTGGGGCTCGTGAGCAGTTCTTC. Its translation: CASSTSGSGAREQFF.

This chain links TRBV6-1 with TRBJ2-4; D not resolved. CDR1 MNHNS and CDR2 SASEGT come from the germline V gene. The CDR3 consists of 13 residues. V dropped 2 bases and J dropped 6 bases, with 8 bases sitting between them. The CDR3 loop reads CASSELVVNIQYF. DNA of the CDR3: TGTGCCAGCAGTGAACTAGTGGTAAACATTCAGTACTTC.

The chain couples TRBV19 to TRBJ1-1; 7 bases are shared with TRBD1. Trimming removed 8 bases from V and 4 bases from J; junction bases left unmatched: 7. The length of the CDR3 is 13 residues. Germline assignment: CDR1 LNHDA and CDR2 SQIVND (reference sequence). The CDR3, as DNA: TGTGCCAGTTCGACAGGGTCAGTCACTGAAGCTTTCTTT. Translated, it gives CASSTGSVTEAFF.

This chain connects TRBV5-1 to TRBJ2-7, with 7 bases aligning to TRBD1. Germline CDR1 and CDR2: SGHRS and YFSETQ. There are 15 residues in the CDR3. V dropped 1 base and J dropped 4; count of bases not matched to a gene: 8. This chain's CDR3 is CASSLTRGPGYEQYF. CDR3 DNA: TGCGCCAGCAGCTTGACGAGGGGGCCCGGGTACGAGCAGTACTTC.

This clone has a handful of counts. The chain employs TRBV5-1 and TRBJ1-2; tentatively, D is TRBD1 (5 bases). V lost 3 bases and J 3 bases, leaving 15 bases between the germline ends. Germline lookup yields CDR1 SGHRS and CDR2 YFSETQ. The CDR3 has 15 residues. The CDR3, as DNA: TGCGCCAGCAGCTCGCACCCCCAGGGCGACTATGGCTACACCTTC. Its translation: CASSSHPQGDYGYTF. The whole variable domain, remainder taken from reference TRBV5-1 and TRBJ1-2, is KAGVTQTPRYLIKTRGQQVTLSCSPISGHRSVSWYQQTPGQGLQFLFEYFSETQRNKGNFPGRFSGRQFSNSRSEMNVSTLELGDSALYLCASSSHPQGDYGYTFGSGTRLTVV.

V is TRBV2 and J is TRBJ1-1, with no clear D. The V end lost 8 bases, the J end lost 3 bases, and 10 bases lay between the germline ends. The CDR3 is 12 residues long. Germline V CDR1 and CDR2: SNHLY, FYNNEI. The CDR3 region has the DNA TGTGCCAGCGTGCGACAACACACTGAAGCTTTCTTT. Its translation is CASVRQHTEAFF.

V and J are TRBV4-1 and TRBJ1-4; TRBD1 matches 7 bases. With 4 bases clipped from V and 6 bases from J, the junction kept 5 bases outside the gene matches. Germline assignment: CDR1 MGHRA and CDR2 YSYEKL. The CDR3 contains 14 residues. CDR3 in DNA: TGCGCCAGCAGCCCGTCGACAGGGTATGAAAAACTGTTTTTT. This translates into CASSPSTGYEKLFF.

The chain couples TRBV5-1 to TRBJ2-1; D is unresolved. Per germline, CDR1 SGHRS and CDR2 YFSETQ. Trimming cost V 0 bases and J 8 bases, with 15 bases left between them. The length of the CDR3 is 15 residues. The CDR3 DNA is TGCGCCAGCAGCTTGGTAGGCAGGCCAGGTGATGAGCAGTTCTTC. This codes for CASSLVGRPGDEQFF.

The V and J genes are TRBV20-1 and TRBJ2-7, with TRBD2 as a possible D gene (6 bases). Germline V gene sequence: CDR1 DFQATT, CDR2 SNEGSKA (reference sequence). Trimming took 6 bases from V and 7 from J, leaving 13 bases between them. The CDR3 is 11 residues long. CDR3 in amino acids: CSATGVGEQYF. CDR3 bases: TGCAGTGCCACGGGAGTTGGAGAGCAGTACTTC.

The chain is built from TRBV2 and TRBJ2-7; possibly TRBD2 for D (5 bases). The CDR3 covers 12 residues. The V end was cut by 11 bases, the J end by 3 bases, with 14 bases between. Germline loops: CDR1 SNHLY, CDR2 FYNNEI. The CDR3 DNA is TGTGCCGGCCAGAGCGGAAACTACGAGCAGTACTTC. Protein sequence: CAGQSGNYEQYF. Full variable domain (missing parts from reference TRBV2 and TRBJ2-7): EPEVTQTPSHQVTQMGQEVILRCVPISNHLYFYWYRQILGQKVEFLVSFYNNEISEKSEIFDDQFSVERPDGSNFTLKIRSTKLEDSAMYFCAGQSGNYEQYFGPGTRLTVT.

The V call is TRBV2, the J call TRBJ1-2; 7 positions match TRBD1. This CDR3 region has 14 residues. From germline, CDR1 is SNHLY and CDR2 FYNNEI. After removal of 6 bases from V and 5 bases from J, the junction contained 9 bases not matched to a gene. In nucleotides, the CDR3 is TGTGCCAGCAGGGCTGACAGGACAGGATATGGCTACACCTTC. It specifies CASRADRTGYGYTF.

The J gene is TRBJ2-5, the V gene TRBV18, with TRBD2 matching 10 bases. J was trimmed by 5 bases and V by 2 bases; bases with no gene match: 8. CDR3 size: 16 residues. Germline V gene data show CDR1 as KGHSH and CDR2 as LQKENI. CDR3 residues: CASSPLSSGSKETQYF. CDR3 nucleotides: TGTGCCAGCTCACCATTGTCTAGCGGGAGTAAGGAGACCCAGTACTTC.

CDR3 sequence (DNA): TGTGCCAGCAGCCCCGCTAGCGGGGTCGTCACCGGGGAGCTGTTTTTT. This codes for CASSPASGVVTGELFF. The chain joins TRBV7-2 to TRBJ2-2, with TRBD2 identical over 9 bases. There are 16 residues in the CDR3. Germline CDR1 reads SGHTA; CDR2 reads FQGNSA. J gave up 4 bases and V 5 bases, and 8 bases lay outside the gene matches.

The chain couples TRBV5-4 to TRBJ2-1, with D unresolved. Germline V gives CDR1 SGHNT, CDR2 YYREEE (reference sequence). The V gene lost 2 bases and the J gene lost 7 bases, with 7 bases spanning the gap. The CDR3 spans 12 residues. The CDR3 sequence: CASSFGRNEQFF. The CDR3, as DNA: TGTGCCAGCAGCTTTGGCCGAAATGAGCAGTTCTTC.

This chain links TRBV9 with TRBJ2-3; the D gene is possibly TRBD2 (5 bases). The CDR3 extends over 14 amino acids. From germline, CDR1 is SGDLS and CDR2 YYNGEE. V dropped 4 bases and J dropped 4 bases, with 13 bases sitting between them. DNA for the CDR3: TGTGCCAGCAGCCTAGGAGGAGTAGCAGATACGCAGTATTTT. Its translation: CASSLGGVADTQYF.

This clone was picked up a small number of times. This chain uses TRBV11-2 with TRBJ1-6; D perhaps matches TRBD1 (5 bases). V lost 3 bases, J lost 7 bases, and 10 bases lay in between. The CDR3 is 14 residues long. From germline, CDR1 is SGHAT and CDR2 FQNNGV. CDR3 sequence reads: CASSFDSPNSPLHF. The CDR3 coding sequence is TGTGCCAGCAGCTTCGACAGTCCAAATTCACCCCTCCACTTT.

For the CDR3, the DNA is TGTGCCAGCAGGCGACAGGGCCGCACAGATACGCAGTATTTT. Protein: CASRRQGRTDTQYF. The J gene is TRBJ2-3, the V gene TRBV27, with 7 bases aligning to TRBD1. Germline assignment: CDR1 MNHEY and CDR2 SMNVEV (reference sequence). V shed 6 bases and J 1 base; nucleotides not matched to a gene: 4. The CDR3 spans 14 residues.

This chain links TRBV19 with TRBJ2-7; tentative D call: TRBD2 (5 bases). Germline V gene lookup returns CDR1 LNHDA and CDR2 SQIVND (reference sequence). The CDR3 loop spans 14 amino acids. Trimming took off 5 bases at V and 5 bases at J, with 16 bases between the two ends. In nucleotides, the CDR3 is TGTGCCAGTAGTTTGGCCGGGGAGTGGAACGAGCAGTACTTC. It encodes CASSLAGEWNEQYF.

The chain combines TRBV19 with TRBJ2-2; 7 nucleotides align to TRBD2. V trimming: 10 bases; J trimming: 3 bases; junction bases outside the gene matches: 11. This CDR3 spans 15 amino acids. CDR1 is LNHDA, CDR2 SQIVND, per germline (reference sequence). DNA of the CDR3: TGTGCCACCTCCCACCGTAGCGGGTACACCGGGGAGCTGTTTTTT. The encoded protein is CATSHRSGYTGELFF.